These T cell receptor beta chains were read from a single sample in a study of cytotoxic CD8 clonotypes in ibrutinib-treated CLL. Libraries were prepared by immunoSEQ multiplex PCR; TCRdb keeps only in-frame clonotypes and omits some of them. The sample consists of 11,000 to 15,000 clones, 52% of them appearing once. The sample consisted of PBMCs, taken at an approximately 25-month disease-progression time point, from a patient treated with ibrutinib. Receptors were obtained from a human donor with chronic lymphocytic leukemia. CDR3s include the opening cysteine and the closing phenylalanine or tryptophan. A D gene is named only where the DNA matches it firmly. Clone size is not always given. Where it is, it says once, few, many or a class for expanded clones.

D gene: -
clone size: -
V gene: TRBV2
J gene: TRBJ1-5
CDR3 DNA: TGTGCCAGCAGTGAAGTCGGAGCCAGACAGCCCCAGCATTTT
CDR3 protein: CASSEVGARQPQHF

D gene: TRBD1
clone size: few
V gene: TRBV29-1
J gene: TRBJ1-1
CDR3 DNA: TGCAGCGTCACCTCAGGGGGTATTGCAGCTTTCTTT
CDR3 protein: CSVTSGGIAAFF

D gene: TRBD1
clone size: -
V gene: TRBV5-6
J gene: TRBJ1-5
CDR3 DNA: TGTGCCAGCAGCAGCAGGGGGTCACGTCAGCCCCAGCATTTT
CDR3 protein: CASSSRGSRQPQHF

D gene: -
clone size: -
V gene: TRBV5-1
J gene: TRBJ1-5
CDR3 DNA: TGCGCCAGCAGCCCCTCCGTCGGGGGCAATCAGCCCCAGCATTTT
CDR3 protein: CASSPSVGGNQPQHF

D gene: -
clone size: -
V gene: TRBV28
J gene: TRBJ2-7
CDR3 DNA: TGTGCCACCCGGCCCCCGGGACGGACCTACGAGCAGTACTTC
CDR3 protein: CATRPPGRTYEQYF

D gene: -
clone size: once
V gene: TRBV5-1
J gene: TRBJ1-2
CDR3 DNA: TGCGCCAGCAGCTTGGTCTCCCAGGGTAACTATGGCTACACCTTC
CDR3 protein: CASSLVSQGNYGYTF

D gene: TRBD1
clone size: -
V gene: TRBV18
J gene: TRBJ2-1
CDR3 DNA: TGTGCCAGCTCCGAACGGGACAGGGGTAGTGAGCAGTTCTTC
CDR3 protein: CASSERDRGSEQFF

D gene: -
clone size: few
V gene: TRBV19
J gene: TRBJ1-6
CDR3 DNA: TGTGCCAGTAGTAGCCTACAGGAAAATTCACCCCTCCACTTT
CDR3 protein: CASSSLQENSPLHF

D gene: -
clone size: many
V gene: TRBV2
J gene: TRBJ1-4
CDR3 DNA: TGTGCCAAACAGGACGGAAGCAAACTGTTTTTT
CDR3 protein: CAKQDGSKLFF

D gene: -
clone size: once
V gene: TRBV7-9
J gene: TRBJ1-4
CDR3 DNA: TGTGCCAGCGAAAGTAGTAATGAAAAACTGTTTTTT
CDR3 protein: CASESSNEKLFF

D gene: TRBD1
clone size: -
V gene: TRBV9
J gene: TRBJ1-1
CDR3 DNA: TGTGCCAGCCCCCGGAAATCGACAGGGGGCGTGAGATTGACTGAAGCTTTCTTT
CDR3 protein: CASPRKSTGGVRLTEAFF

D gene: -
clone size: -
V gene: TRBV19
J gene: TRBJ2-1
CDR3 DNA: TGTGCCAGTAGTAGACACTCCAGGGGCATCTATGAGCAGTTCTTC
CDR3 protein: CASSRHSRGIYEQFF

D gene: -
clone size: -
V gene: TRBV5-4
J gene: TRBJ1-1
CDR3 DNA: TGTGCCAGCAGCTTTTCTTCGGGCGGCACTGAAGCTTTCTTT
CDR3 protein: CASSFSSGGTEAFF

D gene: -
clone size: few
V gene: TRBV10-3
J gene: TRBJ1-2
CDR3 DNA: TGTGCCATCAGACTACCGGGGTTGGTGTTAGGCTACACCTTC
CDR3 protein: CAIRLPGLVLGYTF

D gene: -
clone size: few
V gene: TRBV5-4
J gene: TRBJ1-3
CDR3 DNA: TGTGCCAGCAGCCTGTGGCAGAGACCTGGAAACACCATATATTTT
CDR3 protein: CASSLWQRPGNTIYF

D gene: -
clone size: few
V gene: TRBV10-1
J gene: TRBJ1-2
CDR3 DNA: TGCGCCAGCAGCCCAGGGTCGAGCTATGGCTACACCTTC
CDR3 protein: CASSPGSSYGYTF

D gene: TRBD1
clone size: -
V gene: TRBV7-9
J gene: TRBJ1-4
CDR3 DNA: TGTGCCAGCACCTCCTCGGACAGGGACGGAAAACTGTTTTTT
CDR3 protein: CASTSSDRDGKLFF

D gene: TRBD1
clone size: -
V gene: TRBV5-1
J gene: TRBJ1-4
CDR3 DNA: TGCGCCAGCAGCCCCAAGACGCAGACAGGGCGAGGAGAAAAACTGTTTTTT
CDR3 protein: CASSPKTQTGRGEKLFF

D gene: TRBD2
clone size: -
V gene: TRBV9
J gene: TRBJ2-3
CDR3 DNA: TGTGCCAGCAGTGGGGGGGTCACAGATACGCAGTATTTT
CDR3 protein: CASSGGVTDTQYF

D gene: -
clone size: -
V gene: TRBV11-3
J gene: TRBJ2-5
CDR3 DNA: TGTGCCAGCAGCTTAGTAGGAACAGGGCGAGAGACCCAGTACTTC
CDR3 protein: CASSLVGTGRETQYF

D gene: -
clone size: once
V gene: TRBV6-1
J gene: TRBJ1-2
CDR3 DNA: TGTGCCAGCAGTCCAAGCCAGGGATCGACGGGCTACACCTTC
CDR3 protein: CASSPSQGSTGYTF

D gene: -
clone size: few
V gene: TRBV29-1
J gene: TRBJ2-7
CDR3 DNA: TGCAGCGTTGAAGAACGCAGGGGAGCCTACGAGCAGTACTTC
CDR3 protein: CSVEERRGAYEQYF

D gene: -
clone size: -
V gene: TRBV2
J gene: TRBJ2-3
CDR3 DNA: TGTGCCACACGGGGGCCCCTCCTAGATACGCAGTATTTT
CDR3 protein: CATRGPLLDTQYF

D gene: -
clone size: -
V gene: TRBV2
J gene: TRBJ1-1
CDR3 DNA: TGTGCCAGCAGCCTAAGAACAGGGCCCGATAATGAAGCTTTCTTT
CDR3 protein: CASSLRTGPDNEAFF

D gene: -
clone size: -
V gene: TRBV7-9
J gene: TRBJ1-4
CDR3 DNA: TGTGCCAGTGCCGACACGGGGCGGGTCGAAAAACTGTTTTTT
CDR3 protein: CASADTGRVEKLFF

D gene: -
clone size: few
V gene: TRBV19
J gene: TRBJ2-7
CDR3 DNA: TGTGCCAGTAGTACTAGGGACATCGACGAGCAGTACTTC
CDR3 protein: CASSTRDIDEQYF

D gene: -
clone size: -
V gene: TRBV11-2
J gene: TRBJ1-3
CDR3 DNA: TGTGCCAGCAGCCACCAGGTTAATACTGGAAACACCATATATTTT
CDR3 protein: CASSHQVNTGNTIYF

D gene: TRBD2
clone size: -
V gene: TRBV27
J gene: TRBJ2-3
CDR3 DNA: TGTGCCAGCAGCCCAGGACTAGCGGGGGGCTCAGATACGCAGTATTTT
CDR3 protein: CASSPGLAGGSDTQYF

D gene: -
clone size: -
V gene: TRBV5-1
J gene: TRBJ1-1
CDR3 DNA: TGCGCCAGCAGCCCGGGGGGGCAGGCAGGAACCACTGAAGCTTTCTTT
CDR3 protein: CASSPGGQAGTTEAFF

D gene: -
clone size: once
V gene: TRBV7-6
J gene: TRBJ1-3
CDR3 DNA: TGTGCCAGCAGCCCCTATTCTGGAAACACCATATATTTT
CDR3 protein: CASSPYSGNTIYF

D gene: -
clone size: -
V gene: TRBV2
J gene: TRBJ2-7
CDR3 DNA: TGTGCCAGCAGTGAACGTGAGTCAACCTACGAGCAGTACTTC
CDR3 protein: CASSERESTYEQYF

D gene: -
clone size: -
V gene: TRBV6-1
J gene: TRBJ2-2
CDR3 DNA: TGTGCCAGCGGAGGAATGGCCGGGGAGCTGTTTTTT
CDR3 protein: CASGGMAGELFF

D gene: TRBD1
clone size: once
V gene: TRBV7-7
J gene: TRBJ2-5
CDR3 DNA: TGTGCCAGCAGCTTAAGCAGGGGGAATGTGGAGACCCAGTACTTC
CDR3 protein: CASSLSRGNVETQYF

D gene: TRBD1
clone size: -
V gene: TRBV6-1
J gene: TRBJ1-5
CDR3 DNA: TGTGCCAGCAGTGAAGGGGACAGGGTCGACCAGCCCCAGCATTTT
CDR3 protein: CASSEGDRVDQPQHF

D gene: -
clone size: few
V gene: TRBV5-1
J gene: TRBJ1-1
CDR3 DNA: TGCGCCAGCAGCTTACCCGACACTGAAGCTTTCTTT
CDR3 protein: CASSLPDTEAFF

D gene: TRBD1
clone size: few
V gene: TRBV19
J gene: TRBJ1-2
CDR3 DNA: TGTGCCAGTAGTCGGGGACAGGGAACGGGAAGCTATGGCTACACCTTC
CDR3 protein: CASSRGQGTGSYGYTF

D gene: -
clone size: few
V gene: TRBV9
J gene: TRBJ1-6
CDR3 DNA: TGTGCCAGCAGCTTAAGGGTTAATTCACCCCTCCACTTT
CDR3 protein: CASSLRVNSPLHF

D gene: -
clone size: -
V gene: TRBV5-6
J gene: TRBJ2-5
CDR3 DNA: TGTGCCAGCAGCTTAGAAGAGACCCAGTACTTC
CDR3 protein: CASSLEETQYF

D gene: -
clone size: -
V gene: TRBV10-1
J gene: TRBJ2-7
CDR3 DNA: TGCGCCAGCAGTGAGGGACAGGAGGGGGAGGTCGAGCAGTACTTC
CDR3 protein: CASSEGQEGEVEQYF

D gene: -
clone size: few
V gene: TRBV5-1
J gene: TRBJ1-1
CDR3 DNA: TGCGCCAGCAGCCTATGGGGGCAGGCTGAAGCTTTCTTT
CDR3 protein: CASSLWGQAEAFF

D gene: -
clone size: -
V gene: TRBV6-4
J gene: TRBJ1-1
CDR3 DNA: TGTGCCACTAGACGTGACAGGCAGAACACTGAAGCTTTCTTT
CDR3 protein: CATRRDRQNTEAFF

D gene: -
clone size: few
V gene: TRBV27
J gene: TRBJ1-5
CDR3 DNA: TGTGCCAGCAGTTTATCGGGGGGGCAGCCCCAGCATTTT
CDR3 protein: CASSLSGGQPQHF

D gene: TRBD1
clone size: few
V gene: TRBV5-4
J gene: TRBJ2-5
CDR3 DNA: TGTGCCAGCAGCCACCCCTGGGACAGGGGAGGGATAGGGACCCAGTACTTC
CDR3 protein: CASSHPWDRGGIGTQYF

D gene: TRBD1
clone size: -
V gene: TRBV5-4
J gene: TRBJ2-7
CDR3 DNA: TGTGCCAGCAGCTTGGGGGGACAGGTCTCCTACGAGCAGTACTTC
CDR3 protein: CASSLGGQVSYEQYF

D gene: -
clone size: -
V gene: TRBV19
J gene: TRBJ1-2
CDR3 DNA: TGTGCCAGTAGTATTGGCCCTAACCAAGAGTATGGCTACACCTTC
CDR3 protein: CASSIGPNQEYGYTF

D gene: TRBD1
clone size: -
V gene: TRBV10-3
J gene: TRBJ1-1
CDR3 DNA: TGTGCCATCGGGCGACAGGGGAGAAATGAAGCTTTCTTT
CDR3 protein: CAIGRQGRNEAFF

D gene: TRBD1
clone size: -
V gene: TRBV15
J gene: TRBJ1-3
CDR3 DNA: TGTGCCACCAGCCCTCGGACAGGTGCTGGAAACACCATATATTTT
CDR3 protein: CATSPRTGAGNTIYF

D gene: TRBD1
clone size: -
V gene: TRBV7-6
J gene: TRBJ2-3
CDR3 DNA: TGTGCCAGCAGCTCGACAGGGGCTGACACAGATACGCAGTATTTT
CDR3 protein: CASSSTGADTDTQYF

D gene: -
clone size: -
V gene: TRBV7-9
J gene: TRBJ1-1
CDR3 DNA: TGTGCCAGCAGCCTTGAGGGGGGCTCTGAAGCTTTCTTT
CDR3 protein: CASSLEGGSEAFF

D gene: TRBD1
clone size: -
V gene: TRBV5-4
J gene: TRBJ2-7
CDR3 DNA: TGTGCCAGCAGCTGGGACAGGGGGATCGACGAGCAGTACTTC
CDR3 protein: CASSWDRGIDEQYF

D gene: -
clone size: few
V gene: TRBV6-1
J gene: TRBJ1-3
CDR3 DNA: TGTGCCAGCAGTGACTGGACCTCTGGAAACACCATATATTTT
CDR3 protein: CASSDWTSGNTIYF

D gene: -
clone size: -
V gene: TRBV2
J gene: TRBJ1-1
CDR3 DNA: TGTGCCAGCAGTGCGGACAGTGAAGCTTTCTTT
CDR3 protein: CASSADSEAFF

D gene: TRBD1
clone size: -
V gene: TRBV5-1
J gene: TRBJ2-7
CDR3 DNA: TGCGCCAGCAGCTTGGCGGGACAGTCCTCCTACGAGCAGTACTTC
CDR3 protein: CASSLAGQSSYEQYF

D gene: -
clone size: -
V gene: TRBV9
J gene: TRBJ1-1
CDR3 DNA: TGTGCCAGCAGGGGAGACCTCATGAACACTGAAGCTTTCTTT
CDR3 protein: CASRGDLMNTEAFF